These 21 T cell receptor beta chains were all obtained from the same sample, sequenced in a study of T-cell memory formation after mild COVID-19. In TCRdb, the 5' RACE reads were re-called with MiXCR into one record per CDR3 protein. The repertoire holds about 560,000 distinct CDR3 sequences, with 17% as singletons. Sequences were obtained from PBMCs or a T cell subset sorted from them (not recorded which). The receptors were sampled from an adult woman who had mild COVID-19 (a few samples of this study predate the infection). Cell type and time point are not known.

The chain couples TRBV14 to TRBJ2-7; D remains unclear. The CDR3 has 14 residues. Germline V gives CDR1 SGHDN, CDR2 FVKESK. Between the trimmed V and J ends, which lost 5 bases and 0 bases, there was a span of 11 bases. CDR3 sequence (DNA): TGTGCCAGCAGCGTTCGGCGGAACTCCTACGAGCAGTACTTC. Protein sequence: CASSVRRNSYEQYF. The entire variable domain, with the rest obtained from reference TRBV14 and TRBJ2-7, is as follows: EAGVTQFPSHSVIEKGQTVTLRCDPISGHDNLYWYRRVMGKEIKFLLHFVKESKQDESGMPNNRFLAERTGGTYSTLKVQPAELEDSGVYFCASSVRRNSYEQYFGPGTRLTVT.

This clonotype has just a few counts. The chain has TRBV9 and TRBJ2-1; the match to TRBD2 covers 11 bases. CDR1 and CDR2 (germline): SGDLS, YYNGEE. J lost 6 bases, V lost 3 bases, and 8 bases had no gene match. This CDR3 contains 16 residues. CDR3 amino acids: CASSDVAGGPFNEQFF. CDR3 DNA sequence: TGTGCCAGCAGCGATGTAGCGGGAGGGCCTTTCAATGAGCAGTTCTTC. The variable domain in full, completed from reference TRBV9 and TRBJ2-1, reads DSGVTQTPKHLITATGQRVTLRCSPRSGDLSVYWYQQSLDQGLQFLIQYYNGEERAKGNILERFSAQQFPDLHSELNLSSLELGDSALYFCASSDVAGGPFNEQFFGPGTRLTVL.

This clonotype was observed a handful of times. The J gene is TRBJ1-1, the V gene TRBV29-1; 7 bases align to TRBD1. The trim removed 3 bases at V and 5 bases at J, leaving 6 bases unmatched. CDR3 length equals 13 residues. Germline-derived CDR1 and CDR2 are SQVTM and ANQGSEA. The CDR3 is CSVDTGARTEAFF. In DNA form, the CDR3 reads TGCAGCGTTGACACAGGGGCCAGGACTGAAGCTTTCTTT.

This clonotype was counted a few times. V is TRBV6-2 or TRBV6-3 and J is TRBJ1-2; 10 bases line up with TRBD1. Trimming at V came to 2 bases and at J to 3 bases, leaving 3 bases not matched to a gene. Germline CDR1 and CDR2: MNHEY and SVGEGT. This CDR3 is 15 amino acids long. As DNA, the CDR3 is TGTGCCAGCAGTTACCTCGGGACAGGGGACTATGGCTACACCTTC. Amino acid sequence: CASSYLGTGDYGYTF.

This clonotype was seen a handful of times. V gene TRBV7-2 combines with J gene TRBJ2-3, with 7 bases fitting TRBD2. V dropped 4 bases and J dropped 0; count of bases not matched to a gene: 7. CDR1 and CDR2 (germline): SGHTA, FQGNSA. The CDR3 runs 16 residues. The CDR3 region is CASSYWTRASTDTQYF. The CDR3 DNA follows: TGTGCCAGCAGCTACTGGACTAGAGCTAGCACAGATACGCAGTATTTT.

This sequence joins TRBV19 and TRBJ1-6; a possible D gene is TRBD1 (6 bases). Germline CDR1 is LNHDA and CDR2 is SQIVND (reference sequence). Deletions cut 7 bases from V and 7 bases from J, with 11 bases between. The CDR3 sequence is 13 residues long. The CDR3 DNA reads as TGTGCCAGTACCGGGGACATCAATTCACCCCTCCACTTT. This codes for CASTGDINSPLHF.

This chain links TRBV9 with TRBJ2-2; 10 nucleotides match TRBD2. The germline gives CDR1 SGDLS, CDR2 YYNGEE. The CDR3 is 15 amino acids. Germline trimming cut 3 bases from V and 6 bases from J; bases unmatched to any gene: 5. The CDR3 region is CASSGPSGSSGELFF. The CDR3, as DNA: TGTGCCAGCAGCGGACCTAGCGGGAGTTCCGGGGAGCTGTTTTTT.

The chain links TRBV15 to TRBJ2-7; 9 bases match TRBD1. This CDR3 is 16 amino acids long. With 2 bases clipped from V and 3 bases from J, the junction kept 8 bases outside the gene matches. From germline, CDR1 is LNHNV and CDR2 YYDKDF (reference sequence). The CDR3 DNA reads TGTGCCACCAGCAGACGGCCGGGACAGGGAAGCTACGAGCAGTACTTC. Translated: CATSRRPGQGSYEQYF.

There are a few counts of this clonotype. The V and J genes are TRBV7-8 and TRBJ2-5, with D hard to call. V lost 2 bases to trimming and J lost 4 bases, with 5 bases between them. In germline, CDR1 is SGHVS, CDR2 FQNEAQ. CDR3 size: 12 residues. CDR3 in DNA: TGTGCCAGCAGCTTATTTACAGAGACCCAGTACTTC. As protein: CASSLFTETQYF. Supplemented by reference TRBV7-8 and TRBJ2-5, the full variable domain reads GAGVSQSPRYKVAKRGQDVALRCDPISGHVSLFWYQQALGQGPEFLTYFQNEAQLDKSGLPSDRFFAERPEGSVSTLKIQRTQQEDSAVYLCASSLFTETQYFGPGTRLLVL.

This clonotype was seen a few times. CDR3 sequence reads: CASSRTISGNTIYF. The DNA of the CDR3 is TGTGCCAGCAGCCGGACCATCTCTGGAAACACCATATATTTT. The chain carries TRBV11-2 and TRBJ1-3; D uncertain. Germline V gene lookup returns CDR1 SGHAT and CDR2 FQNNGV. The CDR3 contains 14 residues. Trimming removed 5 bases at V and 0 bases at J, with 8 bases between.

The chain joins TRBV15 to TRBJ2-3; D gene unclear. Trimming pared 0 bases from V and 8 bases from J, leaving 9 bases between. This CDR3 contains 13 residues. Germline V gene data show CDR1 as LNHNV and CDR2 as YYDKDF (reference sequence). CDR3 residues: CATSRDPDGTQYF. The CDR3 DNA sequence: TGTGCCACCAGCAGAGACCCCGATGGTACGCAGTATTTT.

This chain connects TRBV18 to TRBJ2-3; 9 bases agree with TRBD1. V lost 3 bases and J lost 2; bases outside the gene matches: 6. The V gene's germline CDR1 is KGHSH and CDR2 LQKENI. The CDR3 has 16 residues. The CDR3 sequence is CASSPRDRVFTDTQYF. In nucleotides, the CDR3 is TGTGCCAGCTCACCCCGGGACAGGGTATTCACAGATACGCAGTATTTT.

Only one count was recorded for this clonotype. The J gene is TRBJ2-5, the V gene TRBV4-3, with D perhaps matching TRBD1 (6 bases). This CDR3 region has 17 residues. The V gene lost 3 bases and the J gene lost 9 bases, with 26 bases spanning the gap. Per the germline V gene, CDR1 is LGHNA and CDR2 is YSLEER. CDR3 nucleotides: TGCGCCAGCAGCCAGACGCTACCAGGGGAACGGCCTCGTGCCCAGTACTTC. Its protein is CASSQTLPGERPRAQYF.

The CDR3 sequence: CASSPPLPGDYGYTF. The DNA for the CDR3 is TGCGCCAGCAGCCCACCCCTCCCGGGGGACTATGGCTACACCTTC. V usage is TRBV4-1 and J usage is TRBJ1-2; weak D call: TRBD1 (5 bases). There are 15 residues in the CDR3. Germline CDR1 is MGHRA and CDR2 is YSYEKL. V was cut by 4 bases and J by 3 bases, with 15 bases left in between.

The J gene is TRBJ1-2, the V gene TRBV5-5; D unresolved. CDR1 is SGHKS and CDR2 is YYEKEE in the germline V gene (reference sequence). This CDR3 is 15 amino acids long. Trimming shortened V by 0 bases and J by 0 bases, and 9 bases separated the two germline ends. DNA of the CDR3: TGTGCCAGCAGCTTGGCCCCTGGGGCTAACTATGGCTACACCTTC. Residues: CASSLAPGANYGYTF.

The V and J genes are TRBV20-1 and TRBJ2-3; 9 positions match TRBD1. The CDR3 is 14 amino acids. V shed 7 bases and J 1 base; nucleotides not matched to a gene: 6. The germline gives CDR1 DFQATT, CDR2 SNEGSKA (reference sequence). In DNA, the CDR3 is TGCAGTGTTCACAGGGGGCTTGGCACAGATACGCAGTATTTT. It is translated as CSVHRGLGTDTQYF.

This rearrangement joins TRBV12-3 or TRBV12-4 to TRBJ2-1, with D maybe TRBD2 (6 bases). The CDR3 extends over 13 amino acids. The ends were cut back, 6 bases at V and 9 bases at J, with 15 bases in the middle. The CDR3 DNA reads TGTGCCAGCAGGGAGGGGACTGTCACTGAGCAGTTCTTC. It translates to CASREGTVTEQFF.

The chain employs TRBV24-1 and TRBJ2-6; D unresolved. Trimming pared 9 bases from V and 0 bases from J, leaving 8 bases between. The CDR3 has 14 residues. CDR1 and CDR2 (germline): KGHDR, SFDVKD. This CDR3 reads CATSDSSGANVLTF. The DNA of the CDR3 is TGTGCCACCTCTGATAGCTCTGGGGCCAACGTCCTGACTTTC.

The chain combines TRBV7-9 with TRBJ2-7; the match to TRBD1 covers 8 bases. The CDR3 consists of 14 residues. Unmatched junction bases numbered 7, after V lost 4 bases and J lost 5 bases. Germline loops: CDR1 SEHNR, CDR2 FQNEAQ (reference sequence). This chain's CDR3 is CASSSPDRGDEQYF. CDR3 DNA sequence: TGTGCCAGCAGCTCCCCAGACAGGGGAGACGAGCAGTACTTC.

The chain has TRBV5-1 and TRBJ2-6; no clear D gene. The CDR3 is 16 amino acids. Germline CDR1 and CDR2: SGHRS and YFSETQ. Between the trimmed V and J ends, which lost 2 bases and 0 bases, there was a span of 9 bases. For the CDR3, the DNA is TGCGCCAGCAGCTTATTAGAGCCCTCTGGGGCCAACGTCCTGACTTTC. Amino acid sequence: CASSLLEPSGANVLTF.

The chain is built from TRBV7-9 and TRBJ2-2, with D uncertain. V lost 8 bases and J 6 bases, leaving 13 bases between the germline ends. Germline-derived CDR1 and CDR2 are SEHNR and FQNEAQ (reference sequence). This CDR3 has 13 amino acids. CDR3: CASLPSFAGELFF. The CDR3 coding sequence is TGTGCCAGCCTTCCTTCCTTTGCCGGGGAGCTGTTTTTT.